These T cell receptor beta chains were read from a single sample in a study of blood T cells in healthy people across ages. TCRdb processed the 5' RACE reads anew with MiXCR; each CDR3 protein has one entry. The sample contains roughly 1.7 million distinct CDR3 sequences, roughly 32% of which appear only once. Sequenced input: blood. These receptors came from a woman aged 30 to 39 in good health. Both conserved end residues are part of each CDR3. Fields, in order: D gene, clone size, V gene, J gene, CDR3 DNA, CDR3 protein. The D gene is left open where the match is weak. Clone size, where shown, is once, few, many, or a class for clones that have expanded.

d_call: -; clone_size: few; v_call: TRBV29-1; j_call: TRBJ1-1; cdr3_nt: TGCAGCGTGCATACCGGGACGGACAATACTGAAGCTTTCTTT; cdr3_aa: CSVHTGTDNTEAFF
d_call: TRBD1; clone_size: few; v_call: TRBV12-3/TRBV12-4; j_call: TRBJ1-1; cdr3_nt: TGTGCCAGCAGTGGGTCCGGGACAGGGGGGACTGAAGCTTTCTTT; cdr3_aa: CASSGSGTGGTEAFF
d_call: -; clone_size: -; v_call: TRBV27; j_call: TRBJ2-5; cdr3_nt: TGTGCCAGCAGTAACCCGGGCAGGGTCGGAGAGACCCAGTACTTC; cdr3_aa: CASSNPGRVGETQYF
d_call: -; clone_size: -; v_call: TRBV3-1; j_call: TRBJ2-1; cdr3_nt: TGTGCCAGCAGCCAAGATCATAGGACTTACATCTACAATGAGCAGTTCTTC; cdr3_aa: CASSQDHRTYIYNEQFF
d_call: TRBD1; clone_size: -; v_call: TRBV5-1; j_call: TRBJ1-2; cdr3_nt: TGCGCCAGCAGCTTGGATGACAGGGATCGGGGAGGCTACACCTTC; cdr3_aa: CASSLDDRDRGGYTF
d_call: -; clone_size: few; v_call: TRBV10-3; j_call: TRBJ1-1; cdr3_nt: TGTGCCATCAGCCATGGGGGGGTCACTGAAGCTTTCTTT; cdr3_aa: CAISHGGVTEAFF
d_call: -; clone_size: many; v_call: TRBV5-1; j_call: TRBJ2-1; cdr3_nt: TGTGCCAGCAGCTTGGATCCTCTAAGCTCCTACAATGAGCAGTTCTTC; cdr3_aa: CASSLDPLSSYNEQFF
d_call: TRBD2; clone_size: few; v_call: TRBV15; j_call: TRBJ2-1; cdr3_nt: TGTGCCACCAGAACTAGCGGGAGATACAATGAGCAGTTCTTC; cdr3_aa: CATRTSGRYNEQFF
d_call: -; clone_size: -; v_call: TRBV2; j_call: TRBJ2-7; cdr3_nt: TGTGCCAGCAGGGCAGGGAGTTGGTACGAGCAGTACTTC; cdr3_aa: CASRAGSWYEQYF
d_call: TRBD2; clone_size: -; v_call: TRBV20-1; j_call: TRBJ2-7; cdr3_nt: TGCAGTGCCGGGACTAGCGTAAACGAGCAGTACTTC; cdr3_aa: CSAGTSVNEQYF
d_call: TRBD1; clone_size: -; v_call: TRBV7-9; j_call: TRBJ1-3; cdr3_nt: TGTGCCAGCAGCTACGTGGGGACAGGAGCTGGAAACACCATATATTTT; cdr3_aa: CASSYVGTGAGNTIYF
d_call: TRBD1; clone_size: -; v_call: TRBV20-1; j_call: TRBJ2-7; cdr3_nt: TGCAGTGCTGAGGACAGGGCAGCATCCTACGAGCAGTACTTC; cdr3_aa: CSAEDRAASYEQYF
d_call: -; clone_size: many; v_call: TRBV3-1; j_call: TRBJ2-2; cdr3_nt: TGTGCCAGCAGCCGCGCTACCGGGGAGCTGTTTTTT; cdr3_aa: CASSRATGELFF
d_call: -; clone_size: -; v_call: TRBV28; j_call: TRBJ2-1; cdr3_nt: TGTGCCAGCAGTTATTGGCGGGACCGTTTCGGGAATGAGCAGTTCTTC; cdr3_aa: CASSYWRDRFGNEQFF
d_call: TRBD1; clone_size: -; v_call: TRBV20-1; j_call: TRBJ1-2; cdr3_nt: TGCAGTGCTCCTGACAGGGAAGGAACCTATGGCTACACCTTC; cdr3_aa: CSAPDREGTYGYTF
d_call: -; clone_size: few; v_call: TRBV11-2; j_call: TRBJ2-3; cdr3_nt: TGTGCCAGCAGCGCAGATGGGTTTAATACGCAGTATTTT; cdr3_aa: CASSADGFNTQYF
d_call: -; clone_size: -; v_call: TRBV5-1; j_call: TRBJ2-7; cdr3_nt: TGCGCCAGCAGCTTGGAGACAGTGCCCTACGAGCAGTACTTC; cdr3_aa: CASSLETVPYEQYF
d_call: TRBD1; clone_size: -; v_call: TRBV5-1; j_call: TRBJ2-3; cdr3_nt: TGCGCCAGCAGCCCGTCGACAGGGGAAGCAGATACGCAGTATTTT; cdr3_aa: CASSPSTGEADTQYF
d_call: TRBD2; clone_size: -; v_call: TRBV28; j_call: TRBJ2-3; cdr3_nt: TGTGCCAGCAGTTTATGGACTAGCGCAGGCACAGATACGCAGTATTTT; cdr3_aa: CASSLWTSAGTDTQYF
d_call: TRBD1; clone_size: -; v_call: TRBV7-9; j_call: TRBJ2-7; cdr3_nt: TGTGCCAGCAGCTTAGGTCGACAGGGCTACGAGCAGTACTTC; cdr3_aa: CASSLGRQGYEQYF
d_call: TRBD2; clone_size: -; v_call: TRBV20-1; j_call: TRBJ2-5; cdr3_nt: TGCAGTGCCCAATCCGGGGGGAAAGAGACCCAGTACTTC; cdr3_aa: CSAQSGGKETQYF
d_call: -; clone_size: -; v_call: TRBV6-5; j_call: TRBJ2-1; cdr3_nt: TGTGCCAGCAGTTACAGGCCGCCGAGGGACAATGAGCAGTTCTTC; cdr3_aa: CASSYRPPRDNEQFF
d_call: TRBD2; clone_size: few; v_call: TRBV2; j_call: TRBJ2-1; cdr3_nt: TGTGCCAGCAGTGGACGGGCTAGCGGGATCTACAATGAGCAGTTCTTC; cdr3_aa: CASSGRASGIYNEQFF
d_call: -; clone_size: -; v_call: TRBV7-8; j_call: TRBJ1-5; cdr3_nt: TGTGCCAGCAGCCCCCTTGTGGGACGGGTTAGCAATCAGCCCCAGCATTTT; cdr3_aa: CASSPLVGRVSNQPQHF
d_call: -; clone_size: -; v_call: TRBV18; j_call: TRBJ1-3; cdr3_nt: TGTGCCAGCTCAAAGGAGGGGAAGACCATATATTTT; cdr3_aa: CASSKEGKTIYF
d_call: -; clone_size: few; v_call: TRBV14; j_call: TRBJ2-7; cdr3_nt: TGTGCCAGCAGCCAAGATGAGGGGACAACGGACGAGCAGTACTTC; cdr3_aa: CASSQDEGTTDEQYF
d_call: -; clone_size: few; v_call: TRBV20-1; j_call: TRBJ2-1; cdr3_nt: TGCAGTGCTAGCCCGACTAGGTGGGACGACAATGAGCAGTTCTTC; cdr3_aa: CSASPTRWDDNEQFF
d_call: -; clone_size: once; v_call: TRBV20-1; j_call: TRBJ2-5; cdr3_nt: TGCAGTGCTACCGGCCCGGCGGGAGAGACCCAGTACTTC; cdr3_aa: CSATGPAGETQYF
d_call: -; clone_size: -; v_call: TRBV4-1; j_call: TRBJ1-2; cdr3_nt: TGCGCCAGCAGCCAAGGCCCGGCAGAAAACTATGGCTACACCTTC; cdr3_aa: CASSQGPAENYGYTF
d_call: -; clone_size: few; v_call: TRBV20-1; j_call: TRBJ1-5; cdr3_nt: TGCAGTGCTAGAGGAGGACCGAGCGGCAATCAGCCCCAGCATTTT; cdr3_aa: CSARGGPSGNQPQHF
d_call: -; clone_size: -; v_call: TRBV6-2/TRBV6-3; j_call: TRBJ2-3; cdr3_nt: TGTGCCAGCAGTTACTCCGGCAGGGCATCAGATACGCAGTATTTT; cdr3_aa: CASSYSGRASDTQYF
d_call: TRBD1; clone_size: -; v_call: TRBV15; j_call: TRBJ1-2; cdr3_nt: TGTGCCACCAGCAGGGATGTTACAGGGGGCAGAGATGGCTACACCTTC; cdr3_aa: CATSRDVTGGRDGYTF
d_call: TRBD2; clone_size: few; v_call: TRBV3-1; j_call: TRBJ2-7; cdr3_nt: TGTGCCAGCAGCCCTTCCCCGGGGGGTACCTACGAGCAGTACTTC; cdr3_aa: CASSPSPGGTYEQYF
d_call: -; clone_size: -; v_call: TRBV3-1; j_call: TRBJ1-2; cdr3_nt: TGTGCCAGCAGCGCGCCGGGGCAGGGTCGGGGTTATGGCTACACCTTC; cdr3_aa: CASSAPGQGRGYGYTF
d_call: -; clone_size: -; v_call: TRBV7-3; j_call: TRBJ2-7; cdr3_nt: TGTGCCAGCAGCCCTACCGGGACGGCTAGCTCCTACGAGCAGTACTTC; cdr3_aa: CASSPTGTASSYEQYF
d_call: -; clone_size: few; v_call: TRBV20-1; j_call: TRBJ2-1; cdr3_nt: TGCAGTGCTCGAGGGGTCGGGACTCCCCTGTACAATGAGCAGTTCTTC; cdr3_aa: CSARGVGTPLYNEQFF
d_call: -; clone_size: -; v_call: TRBV25-1; j_call: TRBJ2-3; cdr3_nt: TGTGCCAGCAAGGGGTATACGCAGTATTTT; cdr3_aa: CASKGYTQYF
d_call: -; clone_size: -; v_call: TRBV10-3; j_call: TRBJ2-5; cdr3_nt: TGTGCCATCAGTGACCCCCGGGAGTCCCAAGAGACCCAGTACTTC; cdr3_aa: CAISDPRESQETQYF
d_call: -; clone_size: -; v_call: TRBV15; j_call: TRBJ2-1; cdr3_nt: TGTGCCACCAGGGGACGGAGAGACAATGAGCAGTTCTTC; cdr3_aa: CATRGRRDNEQFF
d_call: TRBD2; clone_size: -; v_call: TRBV6-6; j_call: TRBJ2-5; cdr3_nt: TGTGCCAGCAGTCCCTTCAGAGCGGGAGGGGGAGAGACCCAGTACTTC; cdr3_aa: CASSPFRAGGGETQYF
d_call: TRBD1; clone_size: -; v_call: TRBV12-3/TRBV12-4; j_call: TRBJ1-2; cdr3_nt: TGTGCCAGCAGCCGCAGACAGGGTGGGGGCTATGGCTACACCTTC; cdr3_aa: CASSRRQGGGYGYTF
d_call: -; clone_size: -; v_call: TRBV7-6; j_call: TRBJ2-7; cdr3_nt: TGTGCCAGCAGCTCCCCGATGGGTGGGCAGGCCGAGCAGTACTTC; cdr3_aa: CASSSPMGGQAEQYF
d_call: -; clone_size: many; v_call: TRBV20-1; j_call: TRBJ2-7; cdr3_nt: TGCAGTGCTAATTCGAAAACCTACGAGCAGTACTTC; cdr3_aa: CSANSKTYEQYF
d_call: TRBD2; clone_size: few; v_call: TRBV27; j_call: TRBJ2-7; cdr3_nt: TGTGCCAGCAGTTCAACACTAGCGGGAAAGGGCGAGCAGTACTTC; cdr3_aa: CASSSTLAGKGEQYF
d_call: -; clone_size: once; v_call: TRBV30; j_call: TRBJ1-5; cdr3_nt: TGTGCCTGGAGTGGGGGGAGCGGCAATCAGCCCCAGCATTTT; cdr3_aa: CAWSGGSGNQPQHF
d_call: TRBD1; clone_size: -; v_call: TRBV27; j_call: TRBJ1-2; cdr3_nt: TGTGCCAGCAGTTTTGGGCAGGGGGCTCGAGGCTACACCTTC; cdr3_aa: CASSFGQGARGYTF
d_call: -; clone_size: -; v_call: TRBV21-1; j_call: TRBJ1-1; cdr3_nt: TGTGCCAGCAAGAGGGAGGGGAACACTGAAGCTTTCTTT; cdr3_aa: CASKREGNTEAFF
d_call: TRBD1; clone_size: -; v_call: TRBV2; j_call: TRBJ2-7; cdr3_nt: TGTGCCAGCAGCGTAACAGGGGGATGGGACGAGCAGTACTTC; cdr3_aa: CASSVTGGWDEQYF
d_call: -; clone_size: few; v_call: TRBV11-3; j_call: TRBJ1-5; cdr3_nt: TGTGCCAGCAGCTTAAGGAAGAACCGGTATCAGCCCCAGCATTTT; cdr3_aa: CASSLRKNRYQPQHF
d_call: -; clone_size: few; v_call: TRBV4-1; j_call: TRBJ2-5; cdr3_nt: TGCGCCAGCAGCCCCTCCGGGGCGGTCCAAGAGACCCGGTACTTC; cdr3_aa: CASSPSGAVQETRYF
d_call: TRBD1; clone_size: few; v_call: TRBV2; j_call: TRBJ2-3; cdr3_nt: TGTGCCAGCAGTCTTAAGACAGGGGCGTCAGATACGCAGTATTTT; cdr3_aa: CASSLKTGASDTQYF
d_call: TRBD1; clone_size: few; v_call: TRBV7-9; j_call: TRBJ2-7; cdr3_nt: TGTGCCAGCAGCCACCCGGACAGGGGAGAGCAGTACTTC; cdr3_aa: CASSHPDRGEQYF
d_call: -; clone_size: -; v_call: TRBV4-1; j_call: TRBJ2-5; cdr3_nt: TGCGCCAGCAGCAATCGTCAAAAGGGGCAAGAGACCCAGTACTTC; cdr3_aa: CASSNRQKGQETQYF
d_call: -; clone_size: -; v_call: TRBV11-2; j_call: TRBJ2-5; cdr3_nt: TGTGCCAGCAGCCTCCAACGGACCTTCCAAGAGACCCAGTACTTC; cdr3_aa: CASSLQRTFQETQYF
d_call: -; clone_size: -; v_call: TRBV7-3; j_call: TRBJ2-3; cdr3_nt: TGTGCCAGCACCACAGGGCGCGAAGATACGCAGTATTTT; cdr3_aa: CASTTGREDTQYF
d_call: TRBD2; clone_size: few; v_call: TRBV27; j_call: TRBJ2-3; cdr3_nt: TGTGCCAGCAGTTTAGGGCGGGAGACAGATACGCAGTATTTT; cdr3_aa: CASSLGRETDTQYF
d_call: TRBD1; clone_size: once; v_call: TRBV2; j_call: TRBJ2-7; cdr3_nt: TGTGCCAATCTTGGGACAGAATCCTACGAGCAGTACTTC; cdr3_aa: CANLGTESYEQYF